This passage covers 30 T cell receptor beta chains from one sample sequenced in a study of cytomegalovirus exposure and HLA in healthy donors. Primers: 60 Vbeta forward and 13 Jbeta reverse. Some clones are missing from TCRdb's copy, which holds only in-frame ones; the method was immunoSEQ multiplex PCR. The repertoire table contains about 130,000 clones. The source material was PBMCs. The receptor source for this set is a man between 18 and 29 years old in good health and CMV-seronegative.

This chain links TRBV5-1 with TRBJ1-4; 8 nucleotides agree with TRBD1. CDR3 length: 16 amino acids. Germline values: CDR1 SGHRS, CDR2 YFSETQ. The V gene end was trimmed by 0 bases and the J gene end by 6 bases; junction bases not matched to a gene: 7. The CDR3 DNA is TGCGCCAGCAGCTTGGGAATTCTACAGGGGGATGAAAAACTGTTTTTT. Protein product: CASSLGILQGDEKLFF.

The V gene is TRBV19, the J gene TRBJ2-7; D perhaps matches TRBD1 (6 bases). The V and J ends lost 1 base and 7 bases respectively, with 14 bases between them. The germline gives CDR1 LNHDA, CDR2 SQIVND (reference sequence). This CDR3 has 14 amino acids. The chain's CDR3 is CASSIARQDGEQYF. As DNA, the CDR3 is TGTGCCAGTAGTATAGCCCGACAGGATGGGGAGCAGTACTTC.

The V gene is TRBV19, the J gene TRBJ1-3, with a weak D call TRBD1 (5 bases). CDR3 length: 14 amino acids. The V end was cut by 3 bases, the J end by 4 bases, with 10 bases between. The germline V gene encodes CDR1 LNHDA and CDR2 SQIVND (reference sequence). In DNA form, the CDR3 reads TGTGCCAGTAGTATGGGGCGGCTGGGAAACACCATATATTTT. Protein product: CASSMGRLGNTIYF.

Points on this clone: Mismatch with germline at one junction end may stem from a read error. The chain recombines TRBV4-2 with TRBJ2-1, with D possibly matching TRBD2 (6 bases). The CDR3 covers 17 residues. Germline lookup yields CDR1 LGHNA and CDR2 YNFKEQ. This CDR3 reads CASSRGSGGSSDNEQFF. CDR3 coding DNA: TGTGCCAGCAGCAGGGGTAGCGGAGGGAGCTCCGACAATGAGCAGTTCTTC.

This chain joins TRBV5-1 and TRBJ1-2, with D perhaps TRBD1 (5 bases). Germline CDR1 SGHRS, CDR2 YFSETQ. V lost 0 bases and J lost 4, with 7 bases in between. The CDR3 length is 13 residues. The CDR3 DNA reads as TGCGCCAGCAGCTTGGATGGGGCCTATGGCTACACCTTC. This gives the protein CASSLDGAYGYTF.

In nucleotides, the CDR3 is TGTGCCAGCAGTGGGAAGGGGAGCAATCAGCCCCAGCATTTT. Translation: CASSGKGSNQPQHF. This sequence joins TRBV6-5 and TRBJ1-5; a possible D gene is TRBD1 (5 bases). Germline V gives CDR1 MNHEY, CDR2 SVGAGI. The ends were cut back, 5 bases at V and 1 base at J, with 9 bases in the middle. This CDR3 contains 14 residues.

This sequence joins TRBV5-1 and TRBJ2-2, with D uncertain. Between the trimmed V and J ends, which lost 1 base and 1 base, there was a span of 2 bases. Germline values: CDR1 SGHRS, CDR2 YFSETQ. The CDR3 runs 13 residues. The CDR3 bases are TGCGCCAGCAGCTTGCTGAACACCGGGGAGCTGTTTTTT. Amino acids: CASSLLNTGELFF.

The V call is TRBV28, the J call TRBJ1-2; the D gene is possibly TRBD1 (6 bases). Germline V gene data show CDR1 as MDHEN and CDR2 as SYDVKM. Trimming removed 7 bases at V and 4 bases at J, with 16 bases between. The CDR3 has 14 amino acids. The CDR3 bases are TGTGCCAGCATAGAGCCAGGGGTTACCTATGGCTACACCTTC. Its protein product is CASIEPGVTYGYTF.

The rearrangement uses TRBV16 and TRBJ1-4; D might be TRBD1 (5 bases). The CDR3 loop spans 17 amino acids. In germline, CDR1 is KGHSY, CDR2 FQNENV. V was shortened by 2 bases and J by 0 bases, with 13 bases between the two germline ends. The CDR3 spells CASSQLGLGATNEKLFF. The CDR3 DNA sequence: TGTGCCAGCAGCCAACTGGGACTGGGAGCAACTAATGAAAAACTGTTTTTT.

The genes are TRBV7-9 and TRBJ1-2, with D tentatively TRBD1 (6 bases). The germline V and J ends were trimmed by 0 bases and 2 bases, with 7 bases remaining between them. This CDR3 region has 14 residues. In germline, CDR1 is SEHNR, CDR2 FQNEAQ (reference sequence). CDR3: CASSLARGNYGYTF. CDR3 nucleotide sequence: TGTGCCAGCAGCTTAGCTAGGGGGAACTATGGCTACACCTTC.

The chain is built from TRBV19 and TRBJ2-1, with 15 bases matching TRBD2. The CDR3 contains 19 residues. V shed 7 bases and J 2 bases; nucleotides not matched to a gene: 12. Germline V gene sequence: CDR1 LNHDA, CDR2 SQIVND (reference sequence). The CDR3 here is CASIQPPGTSGGTYNEQFF. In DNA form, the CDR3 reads TGTGCCAGTATTCAACCTCCCGGGACTAGCGGGGGGACCTACAATGAGCAGTTCTTC.

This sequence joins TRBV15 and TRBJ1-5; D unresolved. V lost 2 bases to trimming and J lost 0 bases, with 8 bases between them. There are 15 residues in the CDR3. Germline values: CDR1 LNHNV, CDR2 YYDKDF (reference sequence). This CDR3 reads CATSRRGDSNQPQHF. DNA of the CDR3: TGTGCCACCAGCAGAAGAGGTGATAGCAATCAGCCCCAGCATTTT.

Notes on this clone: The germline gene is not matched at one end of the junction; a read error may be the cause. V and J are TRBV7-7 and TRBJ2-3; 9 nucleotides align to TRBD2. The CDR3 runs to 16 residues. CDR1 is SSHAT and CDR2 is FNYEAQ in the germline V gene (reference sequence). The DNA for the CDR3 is TGTGCTAGCAGCCTTACGACTAGCGGTAGCACAGATACGCAGTATTTT. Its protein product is CASSLTTSGSTDTQYF.

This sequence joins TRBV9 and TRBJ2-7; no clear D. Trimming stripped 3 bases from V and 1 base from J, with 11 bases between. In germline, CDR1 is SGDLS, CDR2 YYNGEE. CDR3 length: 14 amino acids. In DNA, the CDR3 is TGTGCCAGCAGCGCCAGGTCACGTTCCTACGAGCAGTACTTC. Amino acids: CASSARSRSYEQYF.

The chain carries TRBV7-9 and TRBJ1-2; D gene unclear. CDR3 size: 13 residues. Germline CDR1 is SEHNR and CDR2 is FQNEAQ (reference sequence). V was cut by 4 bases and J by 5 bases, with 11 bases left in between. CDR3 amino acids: CASSSPSFYGYTF. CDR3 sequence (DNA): TGTGCCAGCAGCTCCCCTTCTTTTTATGGCTACACCTTC.

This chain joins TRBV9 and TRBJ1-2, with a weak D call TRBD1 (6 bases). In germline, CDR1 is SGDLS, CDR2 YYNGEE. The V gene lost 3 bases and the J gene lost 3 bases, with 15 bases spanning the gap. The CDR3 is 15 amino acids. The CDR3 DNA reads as TGTGCCAGCAGCGCCGCCTTGAGGACAGACTATGGCTACACCTTC. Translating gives CASSAALRTDYGYTF.

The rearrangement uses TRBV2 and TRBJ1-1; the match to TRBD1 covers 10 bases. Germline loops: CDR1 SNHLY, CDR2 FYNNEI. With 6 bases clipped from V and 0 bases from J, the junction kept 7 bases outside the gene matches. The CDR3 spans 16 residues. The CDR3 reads CASSAFGTGVNTEAFF. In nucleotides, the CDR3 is TGTGCCAGCAGCGCGTTCGGGACAGGGGTGAACACTGAAGCTTTCTTT.

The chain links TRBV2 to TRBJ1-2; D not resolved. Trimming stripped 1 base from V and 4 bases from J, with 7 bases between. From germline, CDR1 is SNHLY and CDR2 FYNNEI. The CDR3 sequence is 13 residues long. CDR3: CASSEGRIYGYTF. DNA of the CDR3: TGTGCCAGCAGTGAAGGCAGGATCTATGGCTACACCTTC. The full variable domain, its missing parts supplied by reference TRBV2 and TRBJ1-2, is EPEVTQTPSHQVTQMGQEVILRCVPISNHLYFYWYRQILGQKVEFLVSFYNNEISEKSEIFDDQFSVERPDGSNFTLKIRSTKLEDSAMYFCASSEGRIYGYTFGSGTRLTVV.

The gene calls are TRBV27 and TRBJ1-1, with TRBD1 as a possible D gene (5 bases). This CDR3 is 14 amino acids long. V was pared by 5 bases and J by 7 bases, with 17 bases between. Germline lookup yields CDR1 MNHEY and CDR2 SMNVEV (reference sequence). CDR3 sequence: CASSRNKRGNEAFF. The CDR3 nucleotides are TGTGCCAGCAGTCGCAATAAGCGGGGGAATGAAGCTTTCTTT.

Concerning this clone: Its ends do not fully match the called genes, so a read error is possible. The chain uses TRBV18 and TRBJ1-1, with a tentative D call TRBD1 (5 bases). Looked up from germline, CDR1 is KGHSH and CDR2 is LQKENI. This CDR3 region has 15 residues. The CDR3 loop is CASSPQRIGDTEAFF. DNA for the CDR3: TGTGCCAGCTCTCCACAGAGAATAGGGGACACTGAAGCTTTCTTT. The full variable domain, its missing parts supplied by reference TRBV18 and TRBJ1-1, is NAGVMQNPRHLVRRRGQEARLRCSPMKGHSHVYWYRQLPEEGLKFMVYLQKENIIDESGMPKERFSAEFPKEGPSILRIQQVVRGDSAAYFCASSPQRIGDTEAFFGQGTRLTVV.

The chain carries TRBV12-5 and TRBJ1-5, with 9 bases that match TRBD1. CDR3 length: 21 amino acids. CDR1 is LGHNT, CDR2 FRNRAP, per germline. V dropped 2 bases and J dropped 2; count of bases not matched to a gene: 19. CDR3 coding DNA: TGTGCTAGTGGTTTGACACGCTCGGGACAGGGAATTTCGTTTGGCAATCAGCCCCAGCATTTT. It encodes CASGLTRSGQGISFGNQPQHF.

The CDR3 region has the DNA TGTGCCAGTAGTCCCTCTAGCGGGAGCTACAATGAGCAGTTCTTC. Amino acid sequence: CASSPSSGSYNEQFF. This rearrangement joins TRBV19 to TRBJ2-1, with 10 bases aligning to TRBD2. The CDR3 consists of 15 residues. The germline V gene has CDR1 LNHDA and CDR2 SQIVND (reference sequence). V was clipped by 5 bases and J by 3 bases; unmatched bases: 4.

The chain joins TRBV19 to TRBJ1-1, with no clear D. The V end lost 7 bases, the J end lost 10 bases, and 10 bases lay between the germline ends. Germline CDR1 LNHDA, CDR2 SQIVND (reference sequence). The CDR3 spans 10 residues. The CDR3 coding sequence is TGTGCCAGTACCGGGGAAGGAGCTTTCTTT. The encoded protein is CASTGEGAFF.

The CDR3 nucleotides read TGTGCCAGCAGTGACATTGAGACCCAGTACTTC. Amino acid sequence: CASSDIETQYF. V gene TRBV6-1 combines with J gene TRBJ2-5; unclear D gene. Germline lookup yields CDR1 MNHNS and CDR2 SASEGT. This CDR3 region has 11 residues. V lost 3 bases and J lost 5, with 4 bases in between.

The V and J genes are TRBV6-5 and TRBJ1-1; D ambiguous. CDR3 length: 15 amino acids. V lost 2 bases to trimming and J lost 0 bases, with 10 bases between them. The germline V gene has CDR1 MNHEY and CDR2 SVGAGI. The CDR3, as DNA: TGTGCCAGCAGTTACATATCAACAGTGAACACTGAAGCTTTCTTT. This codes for CASSYISTVNTEAFF.

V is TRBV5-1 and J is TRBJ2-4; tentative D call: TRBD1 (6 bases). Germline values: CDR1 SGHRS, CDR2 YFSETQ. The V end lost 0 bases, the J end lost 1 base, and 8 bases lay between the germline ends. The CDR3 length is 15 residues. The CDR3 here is CASSLGQDAKNIQYF. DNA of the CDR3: TGCGCCAGCAGCTTGGGACAGGATGCCAAAAACATTCAGTACTTC.

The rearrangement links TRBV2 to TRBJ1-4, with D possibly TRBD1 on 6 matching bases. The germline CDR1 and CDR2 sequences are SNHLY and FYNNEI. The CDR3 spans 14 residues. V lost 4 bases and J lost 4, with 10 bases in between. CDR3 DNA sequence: TGTGCCAGCAGTGGGGGCAGGGGTAATGAAAAACTGTTTTTT. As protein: CASSGGRGNEKLFF.

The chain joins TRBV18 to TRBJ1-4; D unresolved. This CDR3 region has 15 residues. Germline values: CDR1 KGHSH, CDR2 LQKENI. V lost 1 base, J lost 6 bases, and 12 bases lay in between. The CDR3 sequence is CASSPLGRPYEKLFF. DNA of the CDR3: TGTGCCAGCTCACCACTAGGCAGGCCCTATGAAAAACTGTTTTTT.

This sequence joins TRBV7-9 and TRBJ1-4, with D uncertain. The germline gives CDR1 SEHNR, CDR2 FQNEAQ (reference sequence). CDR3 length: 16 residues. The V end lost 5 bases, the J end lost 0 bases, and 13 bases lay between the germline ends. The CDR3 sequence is CASSPGGRPTNEKLFF. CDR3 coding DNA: TGTGCCAGCAGCCCAGGTGGCAGACCAACTAATGAAAAACTGTTTTTT. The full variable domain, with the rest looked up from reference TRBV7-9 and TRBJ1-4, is DTGVSQNPRHKITKRGQNVTFRCDPISEHNRLYWYRQTLGQGPEFLTYFQNEAQLEKSRLLSDRFSAERPKGSFSTLEIQRTEQGDSAMYLCASSPGGRPTNEKLFFGSGTQLSVL.

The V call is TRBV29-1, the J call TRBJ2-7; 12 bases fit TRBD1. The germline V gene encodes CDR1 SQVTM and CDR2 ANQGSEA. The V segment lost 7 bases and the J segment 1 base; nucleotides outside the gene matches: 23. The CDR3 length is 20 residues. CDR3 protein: CSADPGTGGVAPEPSYEQYF. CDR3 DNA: TGCAGCGCAGATCCCGGGACAGGGGGCGTAGCCCCCGAGCCGTCCTACGAGCAGTACTTC.